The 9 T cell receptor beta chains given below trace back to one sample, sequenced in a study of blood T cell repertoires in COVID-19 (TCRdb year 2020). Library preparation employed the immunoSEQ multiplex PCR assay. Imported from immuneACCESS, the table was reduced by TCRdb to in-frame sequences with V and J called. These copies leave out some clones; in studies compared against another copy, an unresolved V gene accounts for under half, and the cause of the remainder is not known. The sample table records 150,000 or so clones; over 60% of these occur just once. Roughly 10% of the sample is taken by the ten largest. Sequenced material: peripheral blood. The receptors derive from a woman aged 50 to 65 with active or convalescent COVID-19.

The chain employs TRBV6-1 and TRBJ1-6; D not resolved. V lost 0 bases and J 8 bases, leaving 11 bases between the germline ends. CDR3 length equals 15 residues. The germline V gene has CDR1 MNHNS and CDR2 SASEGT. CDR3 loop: CASSEAPRSHSPLHF. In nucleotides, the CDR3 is TGTGCCAGCAGTGAAGCCCCTAGGTCTCATTCACCCCTCCACTTT.

DNA for the CDR3: TGTGCCAGCAGGGGGGGGTCCAGAGGGGAAAAACTGTTTTTT. It codes for CASRGGSRGEKLFF. J is TRBJ1-4 and V is TRBV4-2; a possible D gene is TRBD1 (5 bases). Germline-derived CDR1 and CDR2 are LGHNA and YNFKEQ. This CDR3 region has 14 residues. The V end lost 6 bases, the J end lost 8 bases, and 16 bases lay between the germline ends.

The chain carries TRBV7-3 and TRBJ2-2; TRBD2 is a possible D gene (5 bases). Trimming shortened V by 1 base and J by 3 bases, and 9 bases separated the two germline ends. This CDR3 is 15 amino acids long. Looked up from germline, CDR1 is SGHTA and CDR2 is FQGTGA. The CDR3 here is CASSLISGDTGELFF. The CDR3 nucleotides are TGTGCCAGCAGCTTAATAAGCGGCGACACCGGGGAGCTGTTTTTT.

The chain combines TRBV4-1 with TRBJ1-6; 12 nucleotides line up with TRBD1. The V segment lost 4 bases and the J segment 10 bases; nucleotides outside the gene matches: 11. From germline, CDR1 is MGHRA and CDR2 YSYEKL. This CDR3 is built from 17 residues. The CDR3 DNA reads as TGCGCCAGCAGCCTCGGGGACAGGGGGCGTCTAAAGTCACCCCTCCACTTT. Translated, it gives CASSLGDRGRLKSPLHF.

CDR3 nucleotides: TGTGCCAGCAGCGTAGGAGGGGGCGCGAACACCGGGGAGCTGTTTTTT. Translating gives CASSVGGGANTGELFF. This chain uses TRBV9 with TRBJ2-2; 7 bases align to TRBD1. The CDR3 has 16 residues. In germline, CDR1 is SGDLS, CDR2 YYNGEE. Unmatched junction bases numbered 2, after V lost 0 bases and J lost 0 bases. Combining the CDR3 with reference TRBV9 and TRBJ2-2 gives the whole variable domain DSGVTQTPKHLITATGQRVTLRCSPRSGDLSVYWYQQSLDQGLQFLIQYYNGEERAKGNILERFSAQQFPDLHSELNLSSLELGDSALYFCASSVGGGANTGELFFGEGSRLTVL.

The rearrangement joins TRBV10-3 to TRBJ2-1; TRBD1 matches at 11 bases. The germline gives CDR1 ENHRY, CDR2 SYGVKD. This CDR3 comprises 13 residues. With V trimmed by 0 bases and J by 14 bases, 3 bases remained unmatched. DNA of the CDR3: TGTGCCATCAGTGAGTCGGAGGGACAGGGGGAGTTCTTC. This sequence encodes CAISESEGQGEFF.

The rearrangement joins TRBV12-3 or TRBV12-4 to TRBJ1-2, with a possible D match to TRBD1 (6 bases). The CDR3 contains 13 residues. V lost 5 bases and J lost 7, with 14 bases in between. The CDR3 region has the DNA TGTGCCAGCAGTCATTACAGGGAAACTGGCTACACCTTC. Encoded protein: CASSHYRETGYTF.

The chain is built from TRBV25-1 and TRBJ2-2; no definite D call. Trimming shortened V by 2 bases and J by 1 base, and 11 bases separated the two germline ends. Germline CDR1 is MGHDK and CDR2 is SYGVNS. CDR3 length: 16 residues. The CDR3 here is CASSEQAAQNTGELFF. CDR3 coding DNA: TGTGCCAGCAGTGAACAAGCCGCCCAGAACACCGGGGAGCTGTTTTTT.

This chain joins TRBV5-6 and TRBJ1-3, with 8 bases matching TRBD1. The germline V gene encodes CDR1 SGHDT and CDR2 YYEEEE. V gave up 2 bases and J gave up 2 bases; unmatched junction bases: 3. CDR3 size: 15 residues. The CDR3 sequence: CASSFGDRTGNTIYF. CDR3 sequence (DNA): TGTGCCAGCAGCTTCGGGGACAGGACTGGAAACACCATATATTTT.